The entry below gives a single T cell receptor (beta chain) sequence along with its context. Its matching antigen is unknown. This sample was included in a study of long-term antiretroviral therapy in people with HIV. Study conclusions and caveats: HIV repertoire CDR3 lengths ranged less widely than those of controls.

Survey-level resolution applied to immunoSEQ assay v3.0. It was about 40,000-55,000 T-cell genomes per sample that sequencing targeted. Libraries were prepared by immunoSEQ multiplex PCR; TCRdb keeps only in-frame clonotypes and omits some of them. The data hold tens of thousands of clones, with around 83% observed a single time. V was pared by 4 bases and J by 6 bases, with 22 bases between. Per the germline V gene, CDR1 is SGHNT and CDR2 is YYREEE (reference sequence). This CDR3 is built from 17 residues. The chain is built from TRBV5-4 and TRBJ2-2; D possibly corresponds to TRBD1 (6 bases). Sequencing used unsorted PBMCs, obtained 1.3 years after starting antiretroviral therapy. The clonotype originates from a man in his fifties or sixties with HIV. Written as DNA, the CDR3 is TGTGCCAGCAGCGCCCCCCCGGGGCAACAGGGTTCCGGGGAGCTGTTTTTT. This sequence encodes CASSAPPGQQGSGELFF.